Described below is a single T cell receptor (beta chain) sequence and its context. CDR3 length: 16 amino acids. With V trimmed by 7 bases and J by 4 bases, 15 bases remained unmatched. Germline lookup yields CDR1 SGHNT and CDR2 YYREEE (reference sequence). The sample originates from a study of T cell changes during pregnancy in multiple sclerosis. Only in-frame clones appear in the TCRdb table, and some are missing; sequencing was by immunoSEQ multiplex PCR. The repertoire consists of 85,000 to 90,000 clones, with over 85% occurring once and the leading ten covering around 1.8%. V gene TRBV5-4 combines with J gene TRBJ2-5, with 8 bases fitting TRBD2. The sequences come from peripheral blood, collected after pregnancy. The clonotype originates from a female donor in good health, enrolled as a control in a pregnancy study. In nucleotides, the CDR3 is TGTGCCAGCGCCACCGGGGGGGCCGGCAGAGGAGAGACCCAGTACTTC. Residues: CASATGGAGRGETQYF.